These 15 T cell receptor beta chains originate from one sample sequenced in a study of T cells in Graves' hyperthyroidism and ophthalmopathy. The source material, RNA transcripts, was used to amplify TCR beta CDR3 regions. TCR CDR3 underwent first-round RT-PCR with the HTBI primer set. One entry per CDR3 protein results from TCRdb running MiXCR on the multiplex PCR reads. The sample has almost 600,000 distinct CDR3 sequences, about half seen once; the top ten hold more than 7.5%. Sequencing was carried out using peripheral blood or thyroid tissue (not recorded which). Receptors were obtained from a woman under 30 with Graves' hyperthyroidism.

Note on this clonotype: The limits of the CDR3 on the DNA are not certain, so only TCRdb's listed CDR3 is given. The chain recombines TRBV19 with TRBJ1-2. Germline CDR1 and CDR2: LNHDA and SQIVND (reference sequence). The CDR3 length equals 12 residues, ends included. The CDR3: CASSIWASGNTF.

This clonotype was recorded many times. CDR3 sequence reads: CAISHPGRSNTEAFF. The CDR3, as DNA: TGTGCCATCAGCCACCCAGGACGGTCAAACACTGAAGCTTTCTTT. V and J are TRBV10-3 and TRBJ1-1; the D is unclear. Germline V lookup: CDR1 ENHRY, CDR2 SYGVKD. The V gene lost 6 bases and the J gene lost 2 bases, with 16 bases spanning the gap. The CDR3 totals 15 residues.

Ten or more counts support this clonotype. J is TRBJ1-1 and V is TRBV7-9; D unclear. The CDR3 totals 14 residues. Germline V gene data show CDR1 as SEHNR and CDR2 as FQNEAQ (reference sequence). The CDR3 DNA follows: TGTGCTTCGACCCTACGGGCGGAAGGCACTGAAGCTTTCTTT. This sequence encodes CASTLRAEGTEAFF. The whole variable domain, remainder taken from reference TRBV7-9 and TRBJ1-1, is DTGVSQNPRHKITKRGQNVTFRCDPISEHNRLYWYRQTLGQGPEFLTYFQNEAQLEKSRLLSDRFSAERPKGSFSTLEIQRTEQGDSAMYLCASTLRAEGTEAFFGQGTRLTVV.

Notes on this clonotype: At one end, the junction sequence differs from germline, possibly due to a read error. The chain links TRBV29-1 to TRBJ2-2; 11 nucleotides line up with TRBD2. The germline gives CDR1 SQVTM, CDR2 ANQGSEA. This CDR3 has 15 residues. CDR3 nucleotides: TGCAGCGTTGGACTAGCGGGGTCGAACACCGGGGAGCTGTTCTTT. It codes for CSVGLAGSNTGELFF.

This clonotype was found a few times. This chain links TRBV27 with TRBJ1-5, with D unclear. Germline-derived CDR1 and CDR2 are MNHEY and SMNVEV (reference sequence). The CDR3 is 14 residues long. Trimming pared 6 bases from V and 1 base from J, leaving 10 bases between. CDR3 region: CASRNGLSNQPQHF. CDR3 DNA sequence: TGTGCCAGCAGGAACGGACTGAGCAATCAGCCCCAGCATTTT.

There are a few counts of this clonotype. The CDR3 DNA reads as TGCAGCGTTGAAGATCGGGATAGCTCCTACGAGCAGTACTTC. Translated, it gives CSVEDRDSSYEQYF. This sequence joins TRBV29-1 and TRBJ2-7, with a possible D match to TRBD2 (5 bases). The CDR3 runs 14 residues. V gave up 0 bases and J gave up 0 bases, with 9 bases separating them. Germline CDR1 SQVTM, CDR2 ANQGSEA.

The table lists this clonotype with a count of one. V gene TRBV5-1 combines with J gene TRBJ1-1; D remains unclear. CDR3 size: 15 residues. V was trimmed by 4 bases and J by 0 bases, leaving 13 bases between them. The germline CDR1 and CDR2 sequences are SGHRS and YFSETQ. The CDR3 region is CASSGTPAMNTEAFF. CDR3 bases: TGCGCCAGCAGCGGTACACCAGCCATGAACACTGAAGCTTTCTTT.

This clonotype was picked up one time. This chain connects TRBV7-8 to TRBJ2-5; perhaps TRBD2 as D (6 bases). The CDR3 has 13 residues. Germline assignment: CDR1 SGHVS and CDR2 FQNEAQ. Trimming removed 3 bases from V and 6 bases from J, with 11 bases in between. Written as DNA, the CDR3 is TGTGCCAGCAGCTTGGCCGGGGGAAAGACCCAGTACTTC. This sequence encodes CASSLAGGKTQYF. The full variable domain, completed using reference TRBV7-8 and TRBJ2-5, is GAGVSQSPRYKVAKRGQDVALRCDPISGHVSLFWYQQALGQGPEFLTYFQNEAQLDKSGLPSDRFFAERPEGSVSTLKIQRTQQEDSAVYLCASSLAGGKTQYFGPGTRLLVL.

In its sample, this clonotype was seen a few times. The rearrangement links TRBV6-1 to TRBJ2-7, with D unclear. Trimming left V 11 bases short and J 10 bases short, with 27 bases between. The CDR3 is 14 residues long. Germline loops: CDR1 MNHNS, CDR2 SASEGT. The CDR3 reads CAVLSDTIRAGQYF. Written as DNA, the CDR3 is TGTGCCGTATTATCCGACACCATACGAGCTGGCCAGTACTTC.

This clonotype was recorded many times. V usage is TRBV3-1 and J usage is TRBJ2-7, with D possibly matching TRBD1 (6 bases). Trimming shortened V by 2 bases and J by 5 bases, and 10 bases separated the two germline ends. Germline V CDR1 and CDR2: LGHDT, YNNKEL (reference sequence). There are 13 residues in the CDR3. The DNA for the CDR3 is TGTGCCAGCAGCCAAAACAGGGCAAACGAGCAGTACTTC. Its protein product is CASSQNRANEQYF.

This clonotype has a handful of counts. A much larger clone is a single base away; this may be a read error. The CDR3 nucleotides are TGTGCCATCAGTGAGCAGGGGGACAATCAGCCCCAGCATTTT. Protein product: CAISEQGDNQPQHF. This chain links TRBV10-3 with TRBJ1-5, with 7 nucleotides matching TRBD1. V lost 2 bases, J lost 3 bases, and 1 base stayed unmatched. This CDR3 contains 14 residues. Looked up from germline, CDR1 is ENHRY and CDR2 is SYGVKD.

This chain joins TRBV20-1 and TRBJ2-3; no firm D call. The germline CDR1 and CDR2 sequences are DFQATT and SNEGSKA (reference sequence). CDR3 size: 15 residues. The V and J ends lost 1 base and 2 bases respectively, with 13 bases between them. In DNA, the CDR3 is TGCAGTGCTAGAGCGTCTGGCGCATCCACAGATACGCAGTATTTT. It yields the protein CSARASGASTDTQYF.

This clonotype was counted between two and nine times. The rearrangement joins TRBV5-5 to TRBJ1-5; tentative D call: TRBD1 (5 bases). Germline CDR1 reads SGHKS; CDR2 reads YYEKEE (reference sequence). V lost 0 bases to trimming and J lost 0 bases, with 10 bases between them. The CDR3 consists of 16 residues. The DNA of the CDR3 is TGTGCCAGCAGCTTGGGAGGGGTGGGTAGCAATCAGCCCCAGCATTTT. It encodes CASSLGGVGSNQPQHF.

This clonotype was detected many times. The V gene is TRBV7-2, the J gene TRBJ2-5; D might be TRBD1 or TRBD2, each matching 5 bases. CDR1 and CDR2 from the germline V gene are SGHTA and FQGNSA. The CDR3 totals 15 residues. V was pared by 5 bases and J by 5 bases, with 18 bases between. CDR3 loop: CASSRQADRGETQYF. DNA of the CDR3: TGTGCCAGCAGCCGGCAAGCAGACCGGGGCGAGACCCAGTACTTC.

The rearrangement uses TRBV5-4 and TRBJ2-3; no clear D. Germline V gene sequence: CDR1 SGHNT, CDR2 YYREEE (reference sequence). The CDR3 loop spans 16 amino acids. V gave up 4 bases and J gave up 0 bases, with 15 bases separating them. CDR3: CASSQAWQASTDTQYF. The DNA for the CDR3 is TGTGCCAGCAGCCAAGCGTGGCAGGCCAGCACAGATACGCAGTATTTT.